This TCR beta chain was documented in a study of OX40 agonist ivuxolimab in advanced cancers. Background on the study: With ivuxolimab, an agonistic anti-OX40 (CD134) antibody, patients were treated. Having had anti-PD-1, anti-PD-L1 or anti-CTLA-4 therapy before was allowed, and roughly 38% had some.

Details on this clone: Its antigen is as yet unknown.

Overall study results and limits: Compared with CD4+, CD8+ T cells on average had more expanded clones.

The table came from immunoSEQ multiplex PCR; TCRdb's copy has only in-frame clones and leaves some out. Of tens of thousands of clones listed, 75% to 95% are singletons. The ends were cut back, 5 bases at V and 3 bases at J, with 11 bases in the middle. This CDR3 contains 14 residues. The germline gives CDR1 GTSNPN, CDR2 SVGIG (reference sequence). This chain joins TRBV30 and TRBJ1-6, with TRBD1 as a possible D gene (5 bases). Specimen: CD4+ or CD8+ T cells sorted from blood, collected in a trial of the OX40 agonist ivuxolimab. The receptor's source is an adult with an advanced solid tumor such as melanoma, head and neck, liver or kidney cancer. For the CDR3, the DNA is TGTGCCTGGTCTTTTGGGGGCTATAATTCACCCCTCCACTTT. Protein product: CAWSFGGYNSPLHF.